This entry is about one TCR beta chain. The antigen is undetermined. This specimen belongs to a study of T cell responses to AZD1222 COVID-19 vaccine. Study-level findings and limits: Spike was spanned by vaccine-associated CD4 TCRs, with dominance at 160-218 and 743-854. An increase in Spike-specific TCR breadth and depth was observed after two AZD1222 doses.

There are 16 residues in the CDR3. Looked up from germline, CDR1 is SGHTA and CDR2 is FQGNSA. Deletions cut 5 bases from V and 2 bases from J, with 19 bases between. Sequencing was performed with immunoSEQ multiplex PCR; in TCRdb, only in-frame clones are kept and a portion is missing. The sample contains 120,000 to 150,000 clones, 88% of which appear only once. This chain links TRBV7-2 with TRBJ2-7; tentative D call: TRBD2 (7 bases). The clonotype comes from an adult in good health. The source material was peripheral blood, sampled on day 0 of AZD1222 vaccination. CDR3 protein: CASSLRAGDRPYEQYF. As DNA, the CDR3 is TGTGCCAGCAGCCTAAGGGCGGGAGACAGGCCCTACGAGCAGTACTTC. Combining the CDR3 with reference TRBV7-2 and TRBJ2-7 gives the whole variable domain GAGVSQSPSNKVTEKGKDVELRCDPISGHTALYWYRQSLGQGLEFLIYFQGNSAPDKSGLPSDRFSAERTGGSVSTLTIQRTQQEDSAVYLCASSLRAGDRPYEQYFGPGTRLTVT.